A single sample is the source of the 22 T cell receptor beta chains below, sequenced in a study of blood T cell repertoires in COVID-19. Sequencing used immunoSEQ multiplex PCR; TCRdb keeps in-frame clones, though not all of them. Of 200,000 to 250,000 clones listed, 87% are singletons. The sequencing sample was made of PBMCs or T cells enriched from blood (not recorded which). The receptor source for this set is a young woman with acute COVID-19.

The gene calls are TRBV19 and TRBJ2-7; 12 bases align to TRBD2. With V trimmed by 3 bases and J by 4 bases, 4 bases remained unmatched. Germline loops: CDR1 LNHDA, CDR2 SQIVND (reference sequence). The CDR3 loop spans 15 amino acids. The CDR3: CASSMGTSGPYEQYF. Here the CDR3 DNA reads TGTGCCAGTAGTATGGGGACTAGCGGGCCATACGAGCAGTACTTC.

The rearrangement joins TRBV2 to TRBJ1-2; TRBD1 is a possible D gene (6 bases). The germline V and J ends were trimmed by 1 base and 4 bases, with 10 bases remaining between them. Germline CDR1 is SNHLY and CDR2 is FYNNEI. The CDR3 contains 14 residues. CDR3 nucleotides: TGTGCCAGCAGTGAAGACAGGGCGGCCTATGGCTACACCTTC. As protein: CASSEDRAAYGYTF.

The chain is built from TRBV7-9 and TRBJ2-1; 11 bases line up with TRBD2. This CDR3 contains 14 residues. Germline lookup yields CDR1 SEHNR and CDR2 FQNEAQ (reference sequence). Trimming took 5 bases from V and 6 from J; bases not matched to a gene: 3. The CDR3 nucleotides read TGTGCCAGCAGCAGCGGGACTAGCGGCAATGAGCAGTTCTTC. This sequence encodes CASSSGTSGNEQFF.

This chain links TRBV6-5 with TRBJ2-7; possibly TRBD1 for D (6 bases). CDR1 and CDR2 (germline): MNHEY, SVGAGI. CDR3 length: 12 amino acids. With 6 bases removed from V and 4 bases from J, the gap between germline ends came to 10 bases. The CDR3 region has the DNA TGTGCCAGCAGCGGCGGACAGTACGAGCAGTACTTC. The encoded protein is CASSGGQYEQYF.

The V call is TRBV28, the J call TRBJ2-5; 9 nucleotides agree with TRBD1. CDR3 size: 12 residues. V was clipped by 3 bases and J by 7 bases; unmatched bases: 0. The germline V gene has CDR1 MDHEN and CDR2 SYDVKM. The CDR3 is CASSLDRGTQYF. DNA for the CDR3: TGTGCCAGCAGTTTGGACAGGGGGACCCAGTACTTC.

V gene TRBV5-1 combines with J gene TRBJ2-7, with 14 positions matching TRBD2. CDR3 length: 18 amino acids. Germline V gene sequence: CDR1 SGHRS, CDR2 YFSETQ. Unmatched junction bases numbered 11, after V lost 3 bases and J lost 3 bases. Here the CDR3 DNA reads TGCGCCAGCAGCTCGATGACTAGCGGGGGGGCCACGGTCTACGAGCAGTACTTC. This codes for CASSSMTSGGATVYEQYF.

This clone was detected only a few times. V usage is TRBV9 and J usage is TRBJ2-2; tentatively, D is TRBD2 (5 bases). Germline V gene sequence: CDR1 SGDLS, CDR2 YYNGEE. Trimming cost V 0 bases and J 7 bases, with 7 bases left between them. CDR3 length equals 13 residues. CDR3 sequence: CASSVVLGGELFF. CDR3 DNA sequence: TGTGCCAGCAGCGTAGTACTAGGCGGGGAGCTGTTTTTT.

This clone showed up just once. The rearrangement uses TRBV10-3 and TRBJ2-2; 8 bases map to TRBD1. The germline CDR1 and CDR2 sequences are ENHRY and SYGVKD. Trimming cost V 6 bases and J 3 bases; bases outside gene matches: 3. This CDR3 is 14 amino acids long. CDR3 nucleotides: TGTGCCATCAGAGGACAGGGAGACACCGGGGAGCTGTTTTTT. Its protein is CAIRGQGDTGELFF.

J is TRBJ2-1 and V is TRBV28; 7 nucleotides line up with TRBD1. The CDR3 loop spans 14 amino acids. Germline CDR1 and CDR2: MDHEN and SYDVKM. V shed 11 bases, J shed 6 bases, and the junction held 13 bases outside the gene matches. The chain's CDR3 is CASFPGTVGNEQFF. CDR3 DNA: TGTGCCTCATTCCCCGGGACAGTCGGCAATGAGCAGTTCTTC.

This clone was seen only once. The rearrangement links TRBV6-5 to TRBJ1-5; 7 nucleotides align to TRBD1. V lost 6 bases to trimming and J lost 3 bases; unmatched junction nucleotides: 8. The CDR3 is 15 amino acids. Germline V lookup: CDR1 MNHEY, CDR2 SVGAGI. The CDR3 DNA reads TGTGCCAGCAGAAGCGGACAGGATAACAATCAGCCCCAGCATTTT. Its translation: CASRSGQDNNQPQHF.

The chain couples TRBV7-8 to TRBJ1-1; 7 bases are shared with TRBD1. CDR1 SGHVS and CDR2 FQNEAQ come from the germline V gene. V shed 5 bases and J 3 bases; nucleotides not matched to a gene: 6. The CDR3 has 14 residues. CDR3 bases: TGTGCCAGCAGCCTGGACAGGCCGGACACTGAAGCTTTCTTT. Protein: CASSLDRPDTEAFF.

The chain carries TRBV11-2 and TRBJ2-7; 8 nucleotides agree with TRBD1. This CDR3 spans 14 amino acids. The V gene end was trimmed by 3 bases and the J gene end by 2 bases; junction bases not matched to a gene: 3. Germline CDR1 and CDR2: SGHAT and FQNNGV. Here the CDR3 reads CASSFGQGTYEQYF. CDR3 in DNA: TGTGCCAGCAGCTTCGGACAGGGAACCTACGAGCAGTACTTC.

This chain uses TRBV19 with TRBJ2-1, with TRBD1 identical over 7 bases. Per germline, CDR1 LNHDA and CDR2 SQIVND (reference sequence). CDR3 length equals 16 residues. Germline trimming cut 6 bases from V and 7 bases from J; bases unmatched to any gene: 15. CDR3 residues: CASRGAGGPLLNEQFF. In DNA, the CDR3 is TGTGCCAGTAGGGGCGCAGGGGGACCCCTCTTGAATGAGCAGTTCTTC.

The V and J genes are TRBV3-1 (or the pseudogene TRBV3-2) and TRBJ1-2, with a possible D match to TRBD1 (6 bases). CDR1 and CDR2 from the germline V gene are LGHDT and YNNKEL (reference sequence). Trimming took off 0 bases at V and 6 bases at J, with 11 bases between the two ends. The CDR3 runs 14 residues. CDR3 coding DNA: TGTGCCAGCAGCCAAGAATGGGGGCGTAATGGCTACACCTTC. Translating gives CASSQEWGRNGYTF.

This chain connects TRBV2 to TRBJ2-7, with D hard to call. V was pared by 9 bases and J by 3 bases, with 6 bases between. Germline CDR1 is SNHLY and CDR2 is FYNNEI. The CDR3 is 10 residues long. The CDR3 loop is CASINYEQYF. CDR3 bases: TGTGCCAGTATTAACTACGAGCAGTACTTC.

The chain combines TRBV6-2 or TRBV6-3 with TRBJ2-2; TRBD2 might be the D (6 bases). The CDR3 length is 18 residues. In germline, CDR1 is MNHEY, CDR2 SVGEGT. V lost 0 bases, J lost 4 bases, and 18 bases lay in between. CDR3 residues: CASSYSTVRLAPTGELFF. DNA of the CDR3: TGTGCCAGCAGTTACTCGACTGTGCGGCTAGCGCCCACCGGGGAGCTGTTTTTT.

V gene TRBV7-9 combines with J gene TRBJ2-7, with 8 nucleotides matching TRBD2. Germline CDR1 is SEHNR and CDR2 is FQNEAQ (reference sequence). The CDR3 is 14 amino acids. V was pared by 5 bases and J by 2 bases, with 5 bases of the junction left unmatched. CDR3 amino acids: CASSRPGLAYEQYF. The CDR3 coding sequence is TGTGCCAGCAGCCGACCGGGACTAGCCTACGAGCAGTACTTC.

The CDR3 DNA follows: TGTGCCAGCTCACCTCGGTTTGGGAACACTGAAGCTTTCTTT. This codes for CASSPRFGNTEAFF. The rearrangement joins TRBV18 to TRBJ1-1; D unclear. There are 14 residues in the CDR3. The V end lost 3 bases, the J end lost 1 base, and 9 bases lay between the germline ends. Per the germline V gene, CDR1 is KGHSH and CDR2 is LQKENI. The entire variable domain, with the rest obtained from reference TRBV18 and TRBJ1-1, is as follows: NAGVMQNPRHLVRRRGQEARLRCSPMKGHSHVYWYRQLPEEGLKFMVYLQKENIIDESGMPKERFSAEFPKEGPSILRIQQVVRGDSAAYFCASSPRFGNTEAFFGQGTRLTVV.

Notes on this clone: A much larger clonotype is one base distant, so this may be a read error. The sample contains more than one DNA sequence encoding this CDR3. This chain links TRBV27 with TRBJ2-7; D gene unclear. CDR1 and CDR2 from the germline V gene are MNHEY and SMNVEV (reference sequence). The CDR3 extends over 11 amino acids. Trimming removed 4 bases at V and 3 bases at J, with 4 bases between. Here the CDR3 DNA reads TGTGCCAGCAGTTCCCTCTACGAGCAGTACTTC. This codes for CASSSLYEQYF.

The chain combines TRBV18 with TRBJ2-5; 7 bases fit TRBD1. Germline CDR1 reads KGHSH; CDR2 reads LQKENI. V lost 8 bases and J lost 5; bases outside the gene matches: 5. This CDR3 region has 12 residues. The CDR3 nucleotides are TGTGCCAGCGCCAGGGGGTATGAGACCCAGTACTTC. This sequence encodes CASARGYETQYF. The variable domain in full, with the rest retrieved from reference TRBV18 and TRBJ2-5, is NAGVMQNPRHLVRRRGQEARLRCSPMKGHSHVYWYRQLPEEGLKFMVYLQKENIIDESGMPKERFSAEFPKEGPSILRIQQVVRGDSAAYFCASARGYETQYFGPGTRLLVL.

This chain connects TRBV4-1 to TRBJ1-5; D unclear. Germline V gives CDR1 MGHRA, CDR2 YSYEKL. This CDR3 is built from 17 residues. V was shortened by 2 bases and J by 0 bases, with 14 bases between the two germline ends. The CDR3 bases are TGCGCCAGCAGCCAATTCCCTTCCACTTATAGCAATCAGCCCCAGCATTTT. This translates into CASSQFPSTYSNQPQHF.

The chain joins TRBV19 to TRBJ1-3, with 8 bases matching TRBD1. Germline loops: CDR1 LNHDA, CDR2 SQIVND (reference sequence). Trimming removed 5 bases from V and 0 bases from J; junction bases left unmatched: 6. This CDR3 spans 16 amino acids. The CDR3 here is CASSPRTGLSGNTIYF. DNA of the CDR3: TGTGCCAGTAGTCCGCGGACAGGGCTCTCTGGAAACACCATATATTTT.